The clone carrying this TCR beta chain has a count of ten or more. CDR3 regions were amplified by Arm-PCR using iRepertoire HTBI primers to build TCR beta libraries. From the multiplex PCR reads, TCRdb called clonotypes with MiXCR, one entry per CDR3 protein. The table has about 440,000 distinct CDR3 sequences, around 14% seen once; the top ten hold 16%. This entry is derived from a study of regulatory T cells in long-lasting Graves disease. The length of the CDR3 is 14 residues. CDR1 is MNHEY, CDR2 SMNVEV, per germline (reference sequence). Trimming stripped 3 bases from V and 4 bases from J, with 13 bases between. Time point noted: newly diagnosed GD, antithyroid drugs for less than 3 months. Preparation of the TCR library used RNA extracted from PBMCs. A further study also used this sample, focusing on T cells in Graves' hyperthyroidism and ophthalmopathy.

The receptor comes from a woman in her 30s with Graves disease. The sequenced sample was peripheral blood mononuclear cells (PBMCs), obtained at new diagnosis, from a patient treated with antithyroid drugs. The genes are TRBV27 and TRBJ2-7; no firm D call. CDR3 DNA sequence: TGTGCCAGCAGTTTTGGTCCTCCCCGTTACGAGCAGTACTTC. This codes for CASSFGPPRYEQYF.